These 32 T cell receptor beta chains were sequenced from one sample in a study of OX40 agonist ivuxolimab in advanced cancers. Sequencing used immunoSEQ multiplex PCR; TCRdb keeps in-frame clones, though not all of them. The sample lists 45,000 to 60,000 clones, roughly four fifths occurring once. This material consisted of CD4+ or CD8+ T cells sorted from blood, taken in a trial of the OX40 agonist ivuxolimab. These receptors were taken from an adult with an advanced solid tumor such as melanoma, head and neck, liver or kidney cancer.

The chain couples TRBV2 to TRBJ1-1, with D uncertain. The CDR3 has 13 amino acids. The V and J ends lost 4 bases and 0 bases respectively, with 6 bases between them. Germline V gene sequence: CDR1 SNHLY, CDR2 FYNNEI. The CDR3 protein is CASSGVMNTEAFF. Here the CDR3 DNA reads TGTGCCAGCAGTGGGGTCATGAACACTGAAGCTTTCTTT.

J is TRBJ2-7 and V is TRBV2; 10 positions match TRBD2. The trim removed 2 bases at V and 3 bases at J, leaving 7 bases unmatched. This CDR3 contains 16 residues. Germline loops: CDR1 SNHLY, CDR2 FYNNEI. The CDR3 spells CASSEMAAGGDYEQYF. CDR3 sequence (DNA): TGTGCCAGCAGTGAAATGGCAGCGGGAGGGGACTACGAGCAGTACTTC.

The V gene is TRBV19, the J gene TRBJ2-2; no reliable D call. The CDR3 loop spans 14 amino acids. V was clipped by 6 bases and J by 4 bases, with 12 bases between them. Looked up from germline, CDR1 is LNHDA and CDR2 is SQIVND (reference sequence). The CDR3 here is CASSRFEFTGELFF. The DNA for the CDR3 is TGTGCCAGTAGCCGATTTGAGTTCACCGGGGAGCTGTTTTTT.

V usage is TRBV7-8 and J usage is TRBJ2-7; 9 bases are shared with TRBD1. Germline CDR1 reads SGHVS; CDR2 reads FQNEAQ. The CDR3 has 14 residues. J lost 2 bases, V lost 4 bases, and 3 bases had no gene match. CDR3 in DNA: TGTGCCAGCAGCTCACAGGGGGCCACCTACGAGCAGTACTTC. It specifies CASSSQGATYEQYF.

This clone was detected only a few times. The rearrangement uses TRBV12-5 and TRBJ1-5; D perhaps matches TRBD1 (5 bases). This CDR3 has 18 amino acids. In germline, CDR1 is LGHNT, CDR2 FRNRAP. Trimming stripped 6 bases from V and 0 bases from J, with 21 bases between. In DNA, the CDR3 is TGTGCTAGTGGGCCCCGCCCCTCGGGGCTACTTAGCAATCAGCCCCAGCATTTT. It codes for CASGPRPSGLLSNQPQHF.

V is TRBV19 and J is TRBJ2-3; TRBD1 might be the D (6 bases). Germline CDR1 LNHDA, CDR2 SQIVND (reference sequence). Trimming removed 6 bases at V and 0 bases at J, with 10 bases between. The CDR3 consists of 14 residues. CDR3 protein: CASRPGHSTDTQYF. For the CDR3, the DNA is TGTGCCAGTAGGCCGGGACATAGCACAGATACGCAGTATTTT.

For this clone: The junction departs from germline at one end; a sequencing error may be responsible. The J gene is TRBJ2-2, the V gene TRBV6-5, with D tentatively TRBD2 (5 bases). The germline V gene has CDR1 MNHEY and CDR2 SVGAGI. The CDR3 is 13 amino acids. The CDR3 DNA reads TGTGCCAACAGTGTGGACTTTAACGGGGAGCTGTTTTTT. The encoded protein is CANSVDFNGELFF.

The chain employs TRBV6-4 and TRBJ2-1, with 14 bases matching TRBD2. In germline, CDR1 is MRHNA, CDR2 SNTAGT. V was pared by 4 bases and J by 10 bases, with 9 bases of the junction left unmatched. The CDR3 length is 16 residues. This CDR3 reads CASSGGTSGRLVEQFF. In DNA, the CDR3 is TGTGCCAGCAGTGGGGGGACTAGCGGGAGACTAGTAGAGCAGTTCTTC.

The chain carries TRBV7-9 and TRBJ1-4; D possibly corresponds to TRBD1 (6 bases). V was shortened by 5 bases and J by 8 bases, with 12 bases between the two germline ends. Germline V lookup: CDR1 SEHNR, CDR2 FQNEAQ (reference sequence). The CDR3 loop spans 13 amino acids. As DNA, the CDR3 is TGTGCCAGCAGCAGCCGGAGGGGGGAAAAACTGTTTTTT. Residues: CASSSRRGEKLFF.

This clone was observed a few times. The chain employs TRBV5-4 and TRBJ2-3; 7 bases agree with TRBD1. The trim removed 2 bases at V and 15 bases at J, leaving 12 bases unmatched. The CDR3 runs 13 residues. CDR1 and CDR2 (germline): SGHNT, YYREEE (reference sequence). The CDR3 sequence is CASSLTQGVPNYF. CDR3 DNA: TGTGCCAGCAGCTTAACTCAGGGGGTGCCGAACTATTTT.

This chain connects TRBV27 to TRBJ1-1; 8 bases fit TRBD1. The CDR3 extends over 16 amino acids. Germline V gene sequence: CDR1 MNHEY, CDR2 SMNVEV (reference sequence). V shed 5 bases, J shed 1 base, and the junction held 9 bases outside the gene matches. The CDR3 coding sequence is TGTGCCAGCAGTCCGGACAGGGCCCCAGGGAACACTGAAGCTTTCTTT. Encoded protein: CASSPDRAPGNTEAFF.

This clone was detected only a few times. The chain couples TRBV18 to TRBJ2-7; 14 bases fit TRBD2. This CDR3 comprises 15 residues. The V and J ends lost 3 bases and 6 bases, in that order; junction bases with no gene match: 4. Germline CDR1 is KGHSH and CDR2 is LQKENI. CDR3 sequence reads: CASSPRLAGGREQYF. The CDR3 DNA reads TGTGCCAGCTCACCCCGACTAGCGGGAGGGCGCGAGCAGTACTTC.

In its sample, this clone is medium-sized. The chain has TRBV7-8 and TRBJ2-2; D call uncertain. The CDR3 has 13 amino acids. Trimming removed 10 bases from V and 0 bases from J, with 9 bases in between. The V gene's germline CDR1 is SGHVS and CDR2 FQNEAQ. The CDR3 loop is CAISIANTGELFF. CDR3 DNA: TGTGCCATCTCAATCGCGAACACCGGGGAGCTGTTTTTT.

This chain connects TRBV11-2 to TRBJ2-5; D is ambiguous. With 1 base removed from V and 4 bases from J, the gap between germline ends came to 1 base. This CDR3 has 11 amino acids. Germline V CDR1 and CDR2: SGHAT, FQNNGV. CDR3 amino acids: CASSLAETQYF. In nucleotides, the CDR3 is TGTGCCAGCAGCTTAGCAGAGACCCAGTACTTC. Drawing the rest from reference TRBV11-2 and TRBJ2-5, the complete variable domain is EAGVAQSPRYKIIEKRQSVAFWCNPISGHATLYWYQQILGQGPKLLIQFQNNGVVDDSQLPKDRFSAERLKGVDSTLKIQPAKLEDSAVYLCASSLAETQYFGPGTRLLVL.

The V and J genes are TRBV19 and TRBJ1-5; 8 bases agree with TRBD1. The CDR3 length is 15 residues. Trimming took 7 bases from V and 1 from J; bases not matched to a gene: 6. Germline CDR1 reads LNHDA; CDR2 reads SQIVND (reference sequence). Here the CDR3 reads CASTMGQASNQPQHF. In DNA, the CDR3 is TGTGCCAGTACCATGGGACAGGCGAGCAATCAGCCCCAGCATTTT.

The rearrangement links TRBV6-1 to TRBJ1-1, with 8 bases that match TRBD1. The CDR3 spans 14 residues. The germline gives CDR1 MNHNS, CDR2 SASEGT. Trimming cost V 3 bases and J 7 bases; bases outside gene matches: 7. The CDR3 spells CASSEVEDRGEAFF. The CDR3 nucleotides are TGTGCCAGCAGTGAGGTCGAAGACAGGGGTGAAGCTTTCTTT.

The rearrangement joins TRBV19 to TRBJ2-3; 9 bases are shared with TRBD2. The CDR3 is 15 amino acids. The ends lost 5 bases at V and 3 bases at J; junction bases unmatched: 6. Per the germline V gene, CDR1 is LNHDA and CDR2 is SQIVND (reference sequence). CDR3 DNA sequence: TGTGCCAGTAGTTATAGCGGGAGTCGGACAGATACGCAGTATTTT. Protein: CASSYSGSRTDTQYF. The variable domain in full, with the rest retrieved from reference TRBV19 and TRBJ2-3, is DGGITQSPKYLFRKEGQNVTLSCEQNLNHDAMYWYRQDPGQGLRLIYYSQIVNDFQKGDIAEGYSVSREKKESFPLTVTSAQKNPTAFYLCASSYSGSRTDTQYFGPGTRLTVL.

The V gene is TRBV28, the J gene TRBJ2-4, with D possibly being TRBD1 (6 bases). V dropped 6 bases and J dropped 1 base, with 13 bases sitting between them. The germline V gene has CDR1 MDHEN and CDR2 SYDVKM. The CDR3 is made up of 15 amino acids. This CDR3 reads CASSGTGWAKNIQYF. In nucleotides, the CDR3 is TGTGCCAGCAGCGGTACAGGGTGGGCCAAAAACATTCAGTACTTC.

The rearrangement uses TRBV29-1 and TRBJ1-4, with TRBD1 matching 8 bases. The CDR3 sequence is 15 residues long. V dropped 3 bases and J dropped 7; count of bases not matched to a gene: 10. Per the germline V gene, CDR1 is SQVTM and CDR2 is ANQGSEA. CDR3 nucleotides: TGCAGCGTTGAGGGGGCCCAGGGGGCGGGTGAAAAACTGTTTTTT. Translating gives CSVEGAQGAGEKLFF. Looking up the rest from reference TRBV29-1 and TRBJ1-4 gives the full variable domain: SAVISQKPSRDICQRGTSLTIQCQVDSQVTMMFWYRQQPGQSLTLIATANQGSEATYESGFVIDKFPISRPNLTFSTLTVSNMSPEDSSIYLCSVEGAQGAGEKLFFGSGTQLSVL.

The chain joins TRBV18 to TRBJ2-5; 10 bases are shared with TRBD1. Germline trimming cut 1 base from V and 2 bases from J; bases unmatched to any gene: 1. CDR1 and CDR2 (germline): KGHSH, LQKENI. The CDR3 is made up of 15 amino acids. The CDR3 loop is CASSPRTGGQETQYF. Written as DNA, the CDR3 is TGTGCCAGCTCACCACGGACAGGGGGGCAAGAGACCCAGTACTTC.

The chain couples TRBV7-9 to TRBJ1-2, with 7 bases matching TRBD1. This CDR3 has 15 amino acids. Germline assignment: CDR1 SEHNR and CDR2 FQNEAQ (reference sequence). The trim removed 0 bases at V and 3 bases at J, leaving 4 bases unmatched. Here the CDR3 DNA reads TGTGCCAGCAGCTTAGCACAGGGACAGCACTATGGCTACACCTTC. Translation: CASSLAQGQHYGYTF. Full variable domain (remainder filled in from reference TRBV7-9 and TRBJ1-2): DTGVSQNPRHKITKRGQNVTFRCDPISEHNRLYWYRQTLGQGPEFLTYFQNEAQLEKSRLLSDRFSAERPKGSFSTLEIQRTEQGDSAMYLCASSLAQGQHYGYTFGSGTRLTVV.

As for this clone: A read error may produce the germline difference seen at one junction end. The rearrangement uses TRBV11-2 and TRBJ1-1, with D possibly TRBD1 on 6 matching bases. Germline V gene sequence: CDR1 SGHAT, CDR2 FQNNGV. CDR3 length: 12 residues. The CDR3, as DNA: TGTGCCAGCAGCCTAGACAGGATTGAAGCTTTCTTT. Translation: CASSLDRIEAFF.

The chain has TRBV18 and TRBJ2-1, with D possibly TRBD1 on 7 matching bases. Germline V CDR1 and CDR2: KGHSH, LQKENI. This CDR3 is built from 15 residues. Trimming pared 7 bases from V and 0 bases from J, leaving 13 bases between. CDR3 coding DNA: TGTGCCAGCTGGCAGGGGGGCAGCTCCTACAATGAGCAGTTCTTC. As protein: CASWQGGSSYNEQFF.

This clone appeared a few times. The gene calls are TRBV2 and TRBJ1-2; D remains unclear. This CDR3 has 14 amino acids. V lost 4 bases to trimming and J lost 0 bases, with 9 bases between them. Germline V CDR1 and CDR2: SNHLY, FYNNEI. DNA for the CDR3: TGTGCCAGCAGTGGGCGGTCATCTAACTATGGCTACACCTTC. This codes for CASSGRSSNYGYTF.

The CDR3 DNA reads as TGCGCCAGCAGCTTGGAAACCCCCGGCCTGGGTAACAATGAGCAGTTCTTC. It yields the protein CASSLETPGLGNNEQFF. V is TRBV5-1 and J is TRBJ2-1; D ambiguous. Trimming pared 0 bases from V and 5 bases from J, leaving 18 bases between. The CDR3 extends over 17 amino acids. The germline V gene encodes CDR1 SGHRS and CDR2 YFSETQ.

V usage is TRBV11-2 and J usage is TRBJ2-5; D call uncertain. The germline CDR1 and CDR2 sequences are SGHAT and FQNNGV. The germline V and J ends were trimmed by 1 base and 2 bases, with 8 bases remaining between them. The CDR3 covers 14 residues. The CDR3 region is CASSLGHRQETQYF. In nucleotides, the CDR3 is TGTGCCAGCAGCTTAGGGCACAGACAAGAGACCCAGTACTTC.

The chain employs TRBV25-1 and TRBJ2-1; the D call may be TRBD1 or TRBD2 (5 bases each). V dropped 5 bases and J dropped 10 bases, with 18 bases sitting between them. This CDR3 comprises 14 residues. Germline CDR1 MGHDK, CDR2 SYGVNS. The CDR3 region has the DNA TGTGCCAGCAGTCTCTTTGGGGGAGTGGGGGAGCAGTTCTTC. Protein product: CASSLFGGVGEQFF.

This chain uses TRBV4-1 with TRBJ1-2; D possibly corresponds to TRBD1 (5 bases). The CDR3 totals 16 residues. CDR1 and CDR2 from the germline V gene are MGHRA and YSYEKL. Trimming removed 1 base at V and 2 bases at J, with 14 bases between. The CDR3 loop is CASSQGGGRGNYGYTF. The CDR3 nucleotides read TGCGCCAGCAGCCAAGGGGGGGGACGGGGGAACTATGGCTACACCTTC.

This clone was observed a few times. The rearrangement joins TRBV28 to TRBJ1-2; weak D call: TRBD1 (5 bases). V was trimmed by 2 bases and J by 4 bases, leaving 11 bases between them. CDR1 is MDHEN and CDR2 is SYDVKM in the germline V gene. The CDR3 is 14 amino acids. CDR3 in amino acids: CASSLGSGLYGYTF. In DNA form, the CDR3 reads TGTGCCAGCAGTTTAGGGTCGGGGCTCTATGGCTACACCTTC.

The chain joins TRBV19 to TRBJ1-4; the D is unclear. Germline CDR1 is LNHDA and CDR2 is SQIVND (reference sequence). V lost 8 bases and J lost 14, with 18 bases in between. The CDR3 sequence is 12 residues long. The CDR3 here is CASRETWGRLFF. CDR3 in DNA: TGTGCCAGTCGAGAGACCTGGGGTCGGCTGTTTTTT.

This clone was seen only a few times. The genes are TRBV5-1 and TRBJ2-3; TRBD1 might be the D (5 bases). Germline V gene lookup returns CDR1 SGHRS and CDR2 YFSETQ. Trimming cost V 0 bases and J 1 base, with 9 bases left between them. CDR3 size: 15 residues. CDR3: CASSLDGAGTDTQYF. Written as DNA, the CDR3 is TGCGCCAGCAGCTTGGATGGGGCAGGCACAGATACGCAGTATTTT.

The chain carries TRBV10-3 and TRBJ2-2; D is perhaps TRBD1 (6 bases). CDR1 is ENHRY and CDR2 is SYGVKD in the germline V gene. Trimming left V 7 bases short and J 6 bases short, with 12 bases between. This CDR3 spans 13 amino acids. The CDR3 loop is CAITRGGPGELFF. The CDR3 DNA follows: TGTGCCATCACCAGAGGGGGTCCCGGGGAGCTGTTTTTT.